The clone carrying this TCR beta chain was seen a single time. V lost 1 base and J lost 5, with 11 bases in between. CDR1 LGHNA and CDR2 YSLEER come from the germline V gene. The CDR3 has 14 residues. Cohort 3 recovered donors had two negative PCRs, clearance, or symptom resolution. The data derive from a study of blood T cell repertoires in COVID-19. Study as a whole: PBMCs, B-cell-depleted T cells, or T cells were the source of the cDNA or gDNA that made up the material.

Original methodology: Nucleated cell counts were estimated from reference gene primer amplification. Clones were read by immunoSEQ multiplex PCR, and TCRdb kept only the in-frame ones, dropping some. V and J calls and clone size are those listed in that table; D and trimming were worked out from the DNA. Counted here are 150,000 to 250,000 clones, approximately 86% occurring once; the ten biggest clones make up more than 2%. This TCR was recovered from a woman aged 25 to 39 who had recovered from COVID-19. The material sequenced was PBMCs or T cells enriched from blood (not recorded which). V gene TRBV4-3 combines with J gene TRBJ1-2, with D maybe TRBD1 (5 bases). The CDR3 loop is CASSQVAGRYGYTF. In nucleotides, the CDR3 is TGCGCCAGCAGCCAAGTAGCAGGGAGGTATGGCTACACCTTC.